This T cell receptor beta chain comes out of a study of early T cells in non-severe SARS-CoV-2 infection. There are many counts of this clonotype. TCRdb analysed the 5' RACE reads with MiXCR anew, one entry per CDR3 protein. Of about 70,000 distinct CDR3 sequences listed, roughly 5.3% are singletons. The CDR3 sequence is 10 residues long. Trimming pared 4 bases from V and 3 bases from J, leaving 4 bases between. Germline assignment: CDR1 SQVTM and CDR2 ANQGSEA. This receptor was taken from an adult who was a healthcare worker with PCR-confirmed SARS-CoV-2 infection or an uninfected control (not recorded which). The source was whole blood, collected at baseline. The rearrangement joins TRBV29-1 to TRBJ2-7, with no clear D. The CDR3 is CSVGHYEQYF. The CDR3 DNA is TGCAGCGTTGGTCACTACGAGCAGTACTTC.